This paragraph covers one T cell receptor (beta chain) sequence. What it binds is not known. Germline lookup yields CDR1 SQVTM and CDR2 ANQGSEA. V lost 4 bases and J 1 base, leaving 12 bases between the germline ends. CDR3 length: 14 amino acids. This sample is part of a study of shared clonotypes between healthy human individuals. At the level of the study: CD8 memory received one plate per donor, CD8 naive two, CD4 memory three and CD4 naive three. The study, taken as a whole, reports: As a rule, naive subsets had a larger estimated richness than memory subsets. Clonotype sharing among donors was expected to depend on sequencing depth.

Generated by immunoSEQ multiplex PCR, the TCRdb table keeps only in-frame clones and is missing some. The data show about a million clones, around 74% seen once. The sequenced sample consisted of memory CD4+ T cells sorted from blood. Subset indicated: CD45RA-negative fraction. This receptor was taken from a man younger than 35 in good health. This chain joins TRBV29-1 and TRBJ2-3, with D unclear. CDR3 bases: TGCAGCGTTGTATTGGGGTGGGGCACAGATACGCAGTATTTT. Translation gives CSVVLGWGTDTQYF.